A selection of T cell receptor beta chains follows, all from one sample in a study of radiotherapy plus CTLA-4 blockade in lung cancer. Produced via immunoSEQ multiplex PCR; TCRdb's table is partial and in-frame only. This table has about 39,000 clones, roughly 79% appearing once. Material: peripheral blood, obtained from a patient treated with radiotherapy plus ipilimumab. Source of these receptors: a human donor with non-small cell lung cancer that progressed on radiotherapy plus ipilimumab. The CDR3 runs from the conserved cysteine through the conserved F or W. D genes are given only for firm matches. Expanded clones are given a class, and other clones once, few, many or no size at all.

d_call	v_call	j_call	clone_size	cdr3_aa	cdr3_nt
TRBD1	TRBV11-2	TRBJ1-2	.	CASSQQGQGFSGYTF	TGTGCCAGCAGCCAACAGGGACAGGGGTTTAGTGGCTACACCTTC
.	TRBV10-1	TRBJ1-1	.	CASSGGENTEAFF	TGCGCCAGCAGTGGAGGAGAGAACACTGAAGCTTTCTTT
TRBD1	TRBV7-9	TRBJ1-4	.	CASSDRTGEKLFF	TGTGCCAGCAGCGATAGGACAGGTGAAAAACTGTTTTTT
TRBD1	TRBV7-6	TRBJ1-1	.	CASSLGQGVDTEAFF	TGTGCCAGCAGCCTAGGACAGGGGGTCGACACTGAAGCTTTCTTT
TRBD2	TRBV5-1	TRBJ2-3	.	CASSLTSGDRDTQYF	TGCGCCAGCAGCTTGACTAGCGGGGATAGAGATACGCAGTATTTT
TRBD2	TRBV4-1	TRBJ2-7	.	CASSQLLAVTYEQYF	TGCGCCAGCAGCCAATTACTAGCGGTGACCTACGAGCAGTACTTC
TRBD1	TRBV9	TRBJ2-1	.	CASSPRTGSSYNEQFF	TGTGCCAGCAGCCCGAGGACAGGGAGTTCCTACAATGAGCAGTTCTTC
TRBD1	TRBV25-1	TRBJ1-2	.	CASSANFRGSGYGYTF	TGTGCCAGCAGTGCCAATTTCAGGGGGTCGGGGTATGGCTACACCTTC
.	TRBV6-1	TRBJ2-2	.	CASNNLGQSTGELFF	TGTGCCAGCAACAACCTTGGGCAGTCGACCGGGGAGCTGTTTTTT
TRBD1	TRBV6-5	TRBJ1-6	.	CASSYPSQGALSPLHF	TGTGCCAGCAGTTACCCTAGCCAGGGGGCGCTTTCACCCCTCCACTTT
.	TRBV5-1	TRBJ1-6	once	CASHSSSYNSPLHF	TGCGCCAGCCACAGCAGCTCCTATAATTCACCCCTCCACTTT
TRBD2	TRBV7-3	TRBJ2-7	.	CASSKTGTSGTYEQYF	TGTGCCAGCAGCAAAACCGGGACTAGCGGGACCTACGAGCAGTACTTC
.	TRBV6-1	TRBJ1-2	.	CASSRDRLYGYTF	TGTGCCAGCAGTCGCGACAGACTCTATGGCTACACCTTC
.	TRBV5-4	TRBJ1-2	.	CASSLGPHSSLLGYYGYTF	TGTGCCAGCAGCTTGGGCCCGCACTCTAGCCTCTTAGGGTACTATGGCTACACCTTC
.	TRBV18	TRBJ2-5	.	CASSPPSGQETQYF	TGTGCCAGCTCACCACCTTCGGGTCAGGAGACCCAGTACTTC
TRBD2	TRBV9	TRBJ2-5	few	CASSGSGVIKETQYF	TGTGCCAGCAGCGGTAGCGGGGTCATAAAAGAGACCCAGTACTTC
.	TRBV6-1	TRBJ2-4	.	CASSEGQGRGLAKNIQYF	TGTGCCAGCAGCGAAGGGCAGGGAAGGGGGTTAGCCAAAAACATTCAGTACTTC
.	TRBV7-8	TRBJ2-7	few	CASSLGIEGVYEQYF	TGTGCCAGCAGCTTAGGGATAGAGGGGGTCTACGAGCAGTACTTC
.	TRBV2	TRBJ1-5	.	CASRYREGTNQPQHF	TGTGCCAGCAGGTACAGGGAGGGGACCAATCAGCCCCAGCATTTT
TRBD1	TRBV5-1	TRBJ1-4	.	CASSVEGGQGPEKLFF	TGCGCCAGCAGTGTGGAAGGGGGACAGGGACCCGAAAAACTGTTTTTT
.	TRBV18	TRBJ1-3	once	CASSPEPWGVSGNTIYF	TGTGCCAGCTCACCGGAGCCGTGGGGGGTGTCCGGAAACACCATATATTTT
.	TRBV25-1	TRBJ1-3	.	CASSHPVSGNTIYF	TGTGCCAGCAGTCACCCGGTCTCTGGAAACACCATATATTTT
TRBD2	TRBV27	TRBJ2-5	.	CAAARGGYQETQYF	TGTGCCGCCGCGCGGGGGGGGTACCAAGAGACCCAGTACTTC
TRBD1	TRBV6-5	TRBJ2-3	once	CASSYSGTASTDTQYF	TGTGCCAGCAGTTACTCGGGGACAGCTAGCACAGATACGCAGTATTTT
TRBD1	TRBV9	TRBJ2-6	.	CASSAAGGPGANVLTF	TGTGCCAGCAGCGCCGCAGGGGGCCCTGGGGCCAACGTCCTGACTTTC
TRBD1	TRBV7-6	TRBJ1-4	few	CASSVSGTGNEKLFF	TGTGCCAGCAGCGTCTCGGGGACAGGGAATGAAAAACTGTTTTTT
.	TRBV5-1	TRBJ2-3	.	CASSSLTDTQYF	TGCGCCAGCAGCTCCCTCACAGATACGCAGTATTTT
.	TRBV5-5	TRBJ2-7	few	CASDVRAKTDEQYF	TGTGCCAGCGACGTCAGGGCAAAAACGGACGAGCAGTACTTC
.	TRBV28	TRBJ1-3	.	CASLPAPSSGNTIYF	TGTGCCAGCTTACCCGCACCGAGCTCTGGAAACACCATATATTTT
.	TRBV19	TRBJ1-6	few	CASRGGDNSPLHF	TGTGCCAGCCGAGGGGGGGATAATTCACCCCTCCACTTT
TRBD1	TRBV9	TRBJ1-1	.	CASSVDRATEAFF	TGTGCCAGCAGCGTGGACAGGGCGACTGAAGCTTTCTTT
.	TRBV5-6	TRBJ2-7	once	CASSGDTNYEQYF	TGTGCCAGCAGCGGGGACACCAACTACGAGCAGTACTTC
.	TRBV7-2	TRBJ1-1	few	CASSLAGGVGTEAFF	TGTGCCAGCAGCTTAGCGGGAGGGGTAGGCACTGAAGCTTTCTTT
TRBD1	TRBV18	TRBJ2-3	.	CASRGMGQATDTQYF	TGTGCCAGCCGTGGAATGGGACAGGCGACGGATACGCAGTATTTT
.	TRBV7-2	TRBJ1-6	.	CASSPVVGRGSPLHF	TGTGCCAGCAGCCCCGTGGTAGGGAGAGGTTCACCCCTCCACTTT
.	TRBV19	TRBJ2-7	.	CASSIENRRRPYEQYF	TGTGCCAGTAGTATAGAAAACCGGAGGAGACCCTACGAGCAGTACTTC
.	TRBV2	TRBJ2-3	.	CASSRDFSTDTQYF	TGTGCCAGCAGCAGGGACTTTTCCACAGATACGCAGTATTTT
TRBD1	TRBV4-1	TRBJ2-2	.	CASSPFGTGRNTGELFF	TGCGCCAGCAGCCCTTTCGGGACAGGAAGGAACACCGGGGAGCTGTTTTTT
.	TRBV19	TRBJ1-5	once	CASHQPGVVPQHF	TGTGCCAGTCATCAGCCGGGGGTTGTGCCCCAGCATTTT